Listed below are T cell receptor beta chains from one sample, sequenced in a study of blood T cells in healthy people across ages. A single record per CDR3 protein comes from TCRdb applying MiXCR to the 5' RACE reads. The sample comprises about 1.5 million distinct CDR3 sequences, around 40% of which are singletons, and less than 5% rests with the top ten. The sample taken for sequencing was blood. All receptors come from a woman between 18 and 29 years old in good health. CDR3s include the opening cysteine and the closing phenylalanine or tryptophan. A D gene is named only where the DNA matches it firmly. Some rows have no size entry. The others give once, few or many, or a class for an expanded clone.

>TRBJ1-6|TRBD1|TRBV20-1|13|-
CSARVRQGSPLHF
TGCAGTGCTAGAGTCAGACAGGGGTCGCCCCTCCACTTT
>TRBJ1-2|-|TRBV6-2/TRBV6-3|17|-
CASRRLTTEHAHYGYTF
TGTGCCAGCAGGCGACTAACGACAGAGCATGCCCACTATGGCTACACCTTC
>TRBJ2-3|-|TRBV21-1|17|-
CASSKGDLAGEPDTQYF
TGTGCCAGCAGCAAAGGGGATCTAGCGGGAGAACCTGATACGCAGTATTTT
>TRBJ2-7|-|TRBV15|16|-
CAASSGTGSSYNEQYF
TGTGCCGCCAGCAGCGGGACAGGTAGCTCCTACAATGAGCAGTACTTC
>TRBJ2-3|TRBD2|TRBV20-1|15|-
CSALSGRASTDTQYF
TGCAGTGCCCTTAGCGGGAGGGCAAGCACAGATACGCAGTATTTT
>TRBJ2-7|-|TRBV6-2/TRBV6-3|13|-
CASSKRLSYEQYF
TGTGCCAGCAGTAAAAGGCTGTCCTACGAGCAGTACTTC
>TRBJ2-7|-|TRBV6-5|15|once
CACSYAAGANYEQYF
TGTGCCTGCAGTTACGCGGCAGGGGCGAACTACGAGCAGTACTTC
>TRBJ2-4|-|TRBV20-1|15|-
CSARGMTVAKNIQYF
TGCAGTGCTAGAGGAATGACAGTAGCCAAAAACATTCAGTACTTC
>TRBJ2-3|TRBD2|TRBV20-1|12|-
CSGRAVTDTQYF
TGCAGCGGGAGGGCCGTCACAGATACGCAGTATTTT
>TRBJ2-7|-|TRBV6-2/TRBV6-3|12|few
CASRPGHSVQYF
TGTGCCAGCAGGCCGGGACATTCGGTGCAGTACTTC
>TRBJ2-4|-|TRBV6-2/TRBV6-3|18|few
CASSSRDAVRGAKNIQYF
TGTGCCAGCAGTTCCCGGGACGCAGTGCGAGGGGCCAAAAACATTCAGTACTTC
>TRBJ1-4|-|TRBV7-9|17|-
CASSASYRGATNEKLFF
TGTGCCAGCAGCGCTAGCTACCGAGGGGCAACTAATGAAAAACTGTTTTTT
>TRBJ2-7|TRBD2|TRBV28|14|many
CASSLRLAVYEQYF
TGTGCCAGCAGCTTACGACTAGCGGTCTACGAGCAGTACTTC
>TRBJ1-1|-|TRBV12-3/TRBV12-4|16|few
CASSQSNRERNTEAFF
TGTGCCAGCAGCCAATCCAACAGGGAGAGGAACACTGAAGCTTTCTTT
>TRBJ2-3|TRBD2|TRBV10-3|15|many
CAISRAGGSTDTQYF
TGTGCCATCAGCCGTGCGGGGGGCTCTACAGATACGCAGTATTTT
>TRBJ2-1|-|TRBV20-1|13|-
CSARTGAVPEQFF
TGCAGTGCTAGAACGGGAGCAGTCCCTGAGCAGTTCTTC
>TRBJ2-4|-|TRBV9|11|-
CTSSAGLSLYF
TGTACCAGCAGCGCGGGCCTCTCCCTGTACTTC
>TRBJ2-3|-|TRBV13|15|-
CASSLGGTHADTQYF
TGTGCCAGCAGCTTAGGCGGAACTCACGCAGATACGCAGTATTTT
>TRBJ2-1|-|TRBV11-2|15|many
CASSPRQSSYNEQFF
TGTGCCAGCAGCCCGCGACAGAGCTCCTACAATGAGCAGTTCTTC
>TRBJ2-1|TRBD2|TRBV29-1|17|-
CSSGGLAGGSTYNEQFF
TGCAGCTCTGGGGGGCTAGCGGGAGGCTCCACCTACAATGAGCAGTTCTTC
>TRBJ2-7|-|TRBV29-1|14|-
CSVEDPAGNYEQYF
TGCAGCGTTGAAGATCCGGCAGGGAACTACGAGCAGTACTTC
>TRBJ2-3|TRBD2|TRBV28|16|few
CASSPPTSVEGDTQYF
TGTGCCAGCAGTCCGCCGACTAGCGTAGAGGGAGATACGCAGTATTTT
>TRBJ1-1|-|TRBV6-2/TRBV6-3|13|few
CASSYSSRAGAFF
TGTGCCAGCAGTTACTCGAGCAGGGCAGGAGCTTTCTTT
>TRBJ2-2|TRBD2|TRBV12-3/TRBV12-4|16|few
CASRGTSGERAGELFF
TGTGCCAGCAGGGGGACTAGCGGGGAAAGGGCCGGGGAGCTGTTTTTT
>TRBJ1-4|-|TRBV18|18|once
CASSPPGQGISSNEKLFF
TGTGCCAGCTCACCGCCTGGGCAGGGGATTTCGTCTAATGAAAAACTGTTTTTT
>TRBJ2-5|-|TRBV3-1|14|-
CASSHRRGLETQYF
TGTGCCAGCAGCCATAGGAGGGGGTTGGAGACCCAGTACTTC
>TRBJ2-7|-|TRBV27|14|many
CASSNRDRTYEQYF
TGCGCCAGCAGCAACCGGGACCGAACCTACGAGCAGTACTTC